Shown below are 22 T cell receptor beta chains from a single sample sequenced in a study of radiation and T cells in renal cell carcinoma. Time point: baseline pretreatment blood. Treatment here: 15 Gy SBRT to primary tumor, nephrectomy 4 weeks later. TCRdb keeps only in-frame clones here, not all; method: immunoSEQ multiplex PCR. The profile covers roughly 150,000 clones, with about 88% appearing a single time and about 4.3% taken by the ten largest. The starting material was blood, obtained from a patient whose treatment included radiotherapy and nephrectomy. The receptors derive from a woman between 65 and 79 years old with renal cell carcinoma.

The chain has TRBV6-1 and TRBJ2-1; TRBD2 matches at 9 bases. Germline CDR1 is MNHNS and CDR2 is SASEGT. Trimming cost V 6 bases and J 5 bases; bases outside gene matches: 8. CDR3 size: 15 residues. This CDR3 reads CASRPAGLANNEQFF. The CDR3 nucleotides are TGTGCCAGCAGGCCTGCGGGACTAGCCAACAATGAGCAGTTCTTC.

The rearrangement uses TRBV30 and TRBJ2-3; 7 nucleotides line up with TRBD1. The CDR3 runs to 13 residues. Per the germline V gene, CDR1 is GTSNPN and CDR2 is SVGIG (reference sequence). V gave up 3 bases and J gave up 4 bases; unmatched junction bases: 4. The CDR3 DNA is TGTGCCTGGAGCGGGGACAGCGCAGATACGCAGTATTTT. Its protein is CAWSGDSADTQYF.

The CDR3 nucleotides read TGTGCCAGCAGCTCACCAGGGAGCTCCTACGAGCAGTACTTC. Amino acids: CASSSPGSSYEQYF. V is TRBV9 and J is TRBJ2-7; D assignment may be TRBD1 or TRBD2 (5 bases each). V was shortened by 4 bases and J by 0 bases, with 11 bases between the two germline ends. This CDR3 comprises 14 residues. Germline CDR1 reads SGDLS; CDR2 reads YYNGEE. Full variable domain (missing parts from reference TRBV9 and TRBJ2-7): DSGVTQTPKHLITATGQRVTLRCSPRSGDLSVYWYQQSLDQGLQFLIQYYNGEERAKGNILERFSAQQFPDLHSELNLSSLELGDSALYFCASSSPGSSYEQYFGPGTRLTVT.

The CDR3 DNA is TGTGCCAGCAACCCAGGGGGCTCGTCCAAAAACATTCAGTACTTC. Amino acids: CASNPGGSSKNIQYF. This chain joins TRBV11-3 and TRBJ2-4; the match to TRBD1 covers 8 bases. V was pared by 7 bases and J by 2 bases, with 7 bases of the junction left unmatched. The germline gives CDR1 SGHNT, CDR2 YENEEA. The CDR3 is made up of 15 amino acids.

The V and J genes are TRBV6-1 and TRBJ1-1, with D hard to call. The V gene lost 6 bases and the J gene lost 1 base, with 9 bases spanning the gap. CDR1 is MNHNS, CDR2 SASEGT, per germline. This CDR3 spans 13 amino acids. CDR3 coding DNA: TGTGCCAGCAGCCTCGGACGGAACACTGAAGCTTTCTTT. Translation gives CASSLGRNTEAFF.

The chain recombines TRBV30 with TRBJ2-1; the match to TRBD2 covers 7 bases. Trimming took 0 bases from V and 4 from J; bases not matched to a gene: 6. CDR1 and CDR2 from the germline V gene are GTSNPN and SVGIG (reference sequence). This CDR3 is built from 15 residues. The CDR3 is CAWSVLGGTYNEQFF. CDR3 bases: TGTGCCTGGAGTGTACTGGGGGGGACTTACAATGAGCAGTTCTTC.

This clone was seen more than once but under ten times. Here the CDR3 DNA reads TGTGCCTGGAGTCCCGGAGCCCCGACCGCTTTCTTT. Its translation: CAWSPGAPTAFF. The chain is built from TRBV30 and TRBJ1-1, with D unclear. This CDR3 has 12 amino acids. Germline values: CDR1 GTSNPN, CDR2 SVGIG (reference sequence). V lost 2 bases to trimming and J lost 11 bases, with 15 bases between them.

The chain joins TRBV23-1 to TRBJ2-7; D is possibly TRBD1 or TRBD2 (7 bases each). TRBV23-1 is sorted into the ORF group, with uncertain function. This CDR3 is built from 16 residues. V was clipped by 5 bases and J by 3 bases, with 20 bases between them. This chain's CDR3 is CASSYWGSGGGYEQYF. CDR3 in DNA: TGCGCCAGCAGTTACTGGGGCTCAGGGGGGGGCTACGAGCAGTACTTC.

This chain links TRBV2 with TRBJ2-5, with D uncertain. Germline assignment: CDR1 SNHLY and CDR2 FYNNEI. The CDR3 spans 11 residues. Trimming left V 1 base short and J 7 bases short, with 4 bases between. The CDR3 bases are TGTGCCAGCAGTGAAGGGGTGACCCAGTACTTC. As protein: CASSEGVTQYF.

The chain joins TRBV9 to TRBJ1-1, with D maybe TRBD1 (5 bases). CDR1 and CDR2 (germline): SGDLS, YYNGEE. This CDR3 is built from 14 residues. The germline V and J ends were trimmed by 4 bases and 5 bases, with 15 bases remaining between them. The CDR3 loop reads CASSQGMGQTEAFF. The CDR3 region has the DNA TGTGCCAGCAGCCAAGGAATGGGGCAGACTGAAGCTTTCTTT.

A note on this clone: Other nucleotide sequences from this sample produce the same CDR3. The chain recombines TRBV28 with TRBJ2-7; possible D gene TRBD1, 5 bases. Trimming pared 6 bases from V and 3 bases from J, leaving 9 bases between. This CDR3 is built from 12 residues. CDR1 and CDR2 (germline): MDHEN, SYDVKM. CDR3 sequence reads: CASSPDSYEQYF. CDR3 sequence (DNA): TGTGCCAGCAGCCCCGACAGCTACGAGCAGTACTTC.

This chain links TRBV4-1 with TRBJ2-3; a possible D gene is TRBD1 (6 bases). The CDR3 spans 17 residues. Germline V gene sequence: CDR1 MGHRA, CDR2 YSYEKL. Trimming removed 0 bases at V and 6 bases at J, with 19 bases between. The CDR3 here is CASSQDMVQGNGDTQYF. The CDR3 DNA is TGCGCCAGCAGCCAAGATATGGTGCAGGGGAACGGTGATACGCAGTATTTT.

The chain links TRBV5-1 to TRBJ2-1, with 9 nucleotides matching TRBD2. The CDR3 is 15 amino acids. V shed 1 base, J shed 3 bases, and the junction held 2 bases outside the gene matches. Looked up from germline, CDR1 is SGHRS and CDR2 is YFSETQ. For the CDR3, the DNA is TGCGCCAGCAGCTTGCGAGCGGGGGGCTACAATGAGCAGTTCTTC. Its protein product is CASSLRAGGYNEQFF.

V gene TRBV9 combines with J gene TRBJ1-3; no definite D call. Trimming removed 0 bases from V and 6 bases from J, with 10 bases in between. CDR1 is SGDLS and CDR2 is YYNGEE in the germline V gene. This CDR3 is built from 14 residues. The DNA of the CDR3 is TGTGCCAGCAGCGTAGGAGGGCCCACAAACACCATATATTTT. Protein: CASSVGGPTNTIYF.

The rearrangement links TRBV7-2 to TRBJ1-5; D ambiguous. Germline CDR1 and CDR2: SGHTA and FQGNSA. Trimming pared 3 bases from V and 0 bases from J, leaving 6 bases between. The CDR3 contains 14 residues. The CDR3 spells CASSFFDSNQPQHF. The CDR3 DNA follows: TGTGCCAGCAGCTTCTTCGATAGCAATCAGCCCCAGCATTTT.

The genes are TRBV6-1 and TRBJ2-1; TRBD1 might be the D (5 bases). Per the germline V gene, CDR1 is MNHNS and CDR2 is SASEGT. This CDR3 has 17 residues. The V end was cut by 2 bases, the J end by 0 bases, with 14 bases between. CDR3 nucleotides: TGTGCCAGCAGTGAATCCAACAGGCCTGGCTCCTACAATGAGCAGTTCTTC. As protein: CASSESNRPGSYNEQFF.

V usage is TRBV29-1 and J usage is TRBJ2-5, with a possible D match to TRBD1 (6 bases). The germline CDR1 and CDR2 sequences are SQVTM and ANQGSEA. V lost 7 bases to trimming and J lost 6 bases, with 18 bases between them. CDR3 length: 13 residues. Here the CDR3 reads CSAPQGNLKTQYF. The CDR3 bases are TGCAGCGCTCCACAGGGAAATTTGAAGACCCAGTACTTC.

This clone was detected only a few times. The V call is TRBV5-1, the J call TRBJ2-5; 7 positions match TRBD2. Losses at the gene ends were 1 base for V and 5 bases for J; bases not matched to a gene: 2. Germline CDR1 and CDR2: SGHRS and YFSETQ. CDR3 length: 13 amino acids. CDR3 coding DNA: TGCGCCAGCAGCTTGCCAGCGGGGGAGACCCAGTACTTC. The encoded protein is CASSLPAGETQYF.

The chain links TRBV5-4 to TRBJ2-5; 10 positions agree with TRBD1. CDR1 is SGHNT and CDR2 is YYREEE in the germline V gene (reference sequence). The CDR3 is 15 amino acids. V shed 4 bases, J shed 4 bases, and the junction held 7 bases outside the gene matches. The CDR3 here is CASSTRQGAGETQYF. Written as DNA, the CDR3 is TGTGCCAGCAGCACAAGACAGGGGGCGGGAGAGACCCAGTACTTC. The complete variable domain, with remaining parts taken from reference TRBV5-4 and TRBJ2-5, reads ETGVTQSPTHLIKTRGQQVTLRCSSQSGHNTVSWYQQALGQGPQFIFQYYREEENGRGNFPPRFSGLQFPNYSSELNVNALELDDSALYLCASSTRQGAGETQYFGPGTRLLVL.

J is TRBJ1-1 and V is TRBV19, with 11 bases matching TRBD1. V shed 0 bases, J shed 2 bases, and the junction held 8 bases outside the gene matches. Germline loops: CDR1 LNHDA, CDR2 SQIVND (reference sequence). The CDR3 runs 18 residues. Written as DNA, the CDR3 is TGTGCCAGTAGTATAGAGCCTCGGACAGGGGGCTTCAACACTGAAGCTTTCTTT. This sequence encodes CASSIEPRTGGFNTEAFF. The whole variable domain, remainder taken from reference TRBV19 and TRBJ1-1, is DGGITQSPKYLFRKEGQNVTLSCEQNLNHDAMYWYRQDPGQGLRLIYYSQIVNDFQKGDIAEGYSVSREKKESFPLTVTSAQKNPTAFYLCASSIEPRTGGFNTEAFFGQGTRLTVV.

This clone was detected a few times. V usage is TRBV9 and J usage is TRBJ2-2; 7 bases line up with TRBD2. The CDR3 length is 17 residues. Germline V CDR1 and CDR2: SGDLS, YYNGEE. The V gene end was trimmed by 3 bases and the J gene end by 3 bases; junction bases not matched to a gene: 11. CDR3 nucleotides: TGTGCCAGCAGCGGAGGCGGAATAGCGGGCTACACCGGGGAGCTGTTTTTT. Translating it yields CASSGGGIAGYTGELFF.

The chain has TRBV6-5 and TRBJ2-5, with D tentatively TRBD1 (6 bases). CDR3 length: 14 residues. V was pared by 8 bases and J by 9 bases, with 22 bases between. Germline CDR1 reads MNHEY; CDR2 reads SVGAGI. The CDR3 spells CASGAGATGLAQYF. For the CDR3, the DNA is TGTGCCAGCGGGGCAGGGGCCACTGGGTTAGCCCAGTACTTC.